The rows below give T cell receptor beta chains drawn from one sample of a study of blood T cell repertoires in COVID-19. The protocol was immunoSEQ multiplex PCR, while the TCRdb copy is restricted to in-frame clones and leaves out a portion. This sample has approximately 58,000 clones, with 81% found just once. Sequencing was done on a sample of peripheral blood. Every receptor here comes from a man aged 55-75 years with COVID-19, enrolled during active disease. Both conserved end residues are part of each CDR3.

V	J	CDR3
TRBV5-1	TRBJ2-7	CASTDTPYEQYF
TRBV2	TRBJ1-2	CASRGTGTAYGYTF
TRBV3-1/TRBV3-2	TRBJ1-1	CASSPTGWNTEAFF
TRBV6-2/TRBV6-3	TRBJ2-3	CASSYRSGRSTDTQYF
TRBV19	TRBJ2-1	CASSLRTSGRTYNEQFF
TRBV4-2	TRBJ2-1	CASSQPTGLAGLTYNEQFF
TRBV7-6	TRBJ1-5	CASSLASGQSGQPQHF
TRBV19	TRBJ2-5	CASSISRAETQYF
TRBV7-7	TRBJ2-2	CASSPRQGLAGFVGELFF
TRBV7-2	TRBJ1-1	CASSVAWATEAFF
TRBV27	TRBJ2-7	CASSSAGGPYEQYF
TRBV18	TRBJ2-3	CASSPKDRLRDTQYF
TRBV7-2	TRBJ2-5	CASTETGAKETQYF
TRBV5-1	TRBJ1-1	CASSFTGGRPAEAFF
TRBV29-1	TRBJ2-3	CSVGGGQGSDTQYF
TRBV5-1	TRBJ1-5	CASSIGGVVGNQPQHF
TRBV12-3/TRBV12-4	TRBJ2-7	CASSRQGAYEQYF
TRBV5-8	TRBJ2-5	CASSHGRAEETQYF
TRBV6-1	TRBJ1-5	CASSDGSNQPQHF
TRBV3-1/TRBV3-2	TRBJ1-1	CASSQGGGQGAFF
TRBV3-1/TRBV3-2	TRBJ2-4	CASSPFAAQSKGIQYF
TRBV27	TRBJ2-3	CASSRWGVDTQYF
TRBV9	TRBJ1-5	CASSTTGGGNQPQHF
TRBV9	TRBJ1-2	CASSAQRGLGGYTF
TRBV10-3	TRBJ2-6	CAISDGALGANVLTF
TRBV30	TRBJ1-2	CAWSVRVIPPNYGYTF
TRBV9	TRBJ1-3	CASTAGKGNTIYF
TRBV6-5	TRBJ1-4	CASREPGQGYEKLFF
TRBV6-1	TRBJ2-7	CASSELFFVYEQYF
TRBV29-1	TRBJ2-1	CSGGTGFNEQFF
TRBV3-1/TRBV3-2	TRBJ2-1	CASSLQGLAGVVDEQFF
TRBV24-1	TRBJ2-3	CATSDPRAGGATQYF
TRBV18	TRBJ1-1	CASSPPGQGPRNTEAFF
TRBV6-6	TRBJ2-1	CASSPQLAGSSYNEQFF
TRBV27	TRBJ1-4	CASSLRQLGSATNEKLFF
TRBV6-6	TRBJ2-7	CASSSGGAHYEQYF
TRBV9	TRBJ1-1	CASSRQRNTEAFF
TRBV6-2/TRBV6-3	TRBJ1-3	CASSYFSSGNTIYF
TRBV7-2	TRBJ2-5	CASSFTSGYQETQYF
TRBV7-9	TRBJ1-1	CASSFTGASEAFF
TRBV4-1	TRBJ2-2	CASSQVAAGELFF
TRBV12-5	TRBJ2-5	CASGLYSSPETQYF
TRBV5-4	TRBJ1-6	CASSLGGDRGSPLHF